These 26 T cell receptor beta chains share one sample of origin, sequenced in a study of T cell responses to AZD1222 COVID-19 vaccine. The method was immunoSEQ multiplex PCR; TCRdb's version includes in-frame clones alone and lacks a portion of them. The table has fewer than 70,000 clones, around 80% seen once. The sequencing here drew on peripheral blood, taken 28 days after the second AZD1222 dose. Receptors were obtained from an adult who received the AZD1222 COVID-19 vaccine.

The CDR3 is CASSAGVLSDNEQFF. The CDR3 DNA reads TGTGCCAGCAGTGCAGGGGTTTTGAGCGACAATGAGCAGTTCTTC. The V gene is TRBV2, the J gene TRBJ2-1; possibly TRBD1 for D (6 bases). The ends were cut back, 4 bases at V and 5 bases at J, with 15 bases in the middle. The CDR3 consists of 15 residues. Germline V gene data show CDR1 as SNHLY and CDR2 as FYNNEI.

This chain joins TRBV10-3 and TRBJ2-7; 9 bases map to TRBD1. The V segment lost 5 bases and the J segment 5 bases; nucleotides outside the gene matches: 7. The germline V gene encodes CDR1 ENHRY and CDR2 SYGVKD. The CDR3 contains 14 residues. CDR3 sequence reads: CAISPIQGAHEQYF. The CDR3 nucleotides are TGTGCCATCAGTCCTATACAGGGGGCCCACGAGCAGTACTTC.

The rearrangement links TRBV7-2 to TRBJ2-3, with D perhaps being TRBD1 or TRBD2 (7 bases each). This CDR3 has 15 residues. Germline lookup yields CDR1 SGHTA and CDR2 FQGNSA. Trimming took off 4 bases at V and 4 bases at J, with 15 bases between the two ends. CDR3 sequence (DNA): TGTGCCAGCAGCTGGCAGGGGGGGTCGGCAGATACGCAGTATTTT. Protein product: CASSWQGGSADTQYF.

Remarks on this clone: Germline is not matched at one junction end, which may reflect a read error. The rearrangement joins TRBV15 to TRBJ2-7, with D perhaps assigned TRBD1 or TRBD2 (5 bases each). CDR3 length: 12 amino acids. The V gene's germline CDR1 is LNHNV and CDR2 YYDKDF (reference sequence). The CDR3 DNA reads TGTGCCACCAGCACCTCTCTGGGACCGTTAAGATTC. Amino acid sequence: CATSTSLGPLRF. Full variable domain (missing parts from reference TRBV15 and TRBJ2-7): DAMVIQNPRYQVTQFGKPVTLSCSQTLNHNVMYWYQQKSSQAPKLLFHYYDKDFNNEADTPDNFQSRRPNTSFCFLDIRSPGLGDTAMYLCATSTSLGPLRFGPGTRLTVT.

This rearrangement joins TRBV5-6 to TRBJ2-2, with TRBD2 matching over 15 bases. The CDR3 length is 18 residues. The germline V gene encodes CDR1 SGHDT and CDR2 YYEEEE. Trimming cost V 4 bases and J 4 bases; bases outside gene matches: 8. The CDR3 spells CASSATGTSGGITGELFF. The CDR3 region has the DNA TGTGCCAGCAGCGCCACCGGGACTAGCGGGGGGATCACCGGGGAGCTGTTTTTT.

The J gene is TRBJ1-2, the V gene TRBV6-2 or TRBV6-3; 9 bases line up with TRBD1. Germline values: CDR1 MNHEY, CDR2 SVGEGT. With 5 bases clipped from V and 5 bases from J, the junction kept 3 bases outside the gene matches. The CDR3 has 13 residues. CDR3 DNA sequence: TGTGCCAGCAGTGTCGGACAGGGGTATGGCTACACCTTC. Its protein product is CASSVGQGYGYTF.

V usage is TRBV6-2 or TRBV6-3 and J usage is TRBJ1-5; 7 positions agree with TRBD1. V lost 2 bases and J lost 0; bases outside the gene matches: 13. CDR3 length: 19 amino acids. Germline V CDR1 and CDR2: MNHEY, SVGEGT. The CDR3 sequence is CASSYARMTGLDSNQPQHF. The CDR3 nucleotides are TGTGCCAGCAGTTACGCCCGGATGACAGGGTTGGATAGCAATCAGCCCCAGCATTTT.

This clone has just one count. The CDR3 region is CASSLDGGPYNEQFF. The DNA of the CDR3 is TGTGCCAGCAGCTTAGACGGGGGGCCTTACAATGAGCAGTTCTTC. The chain couples TRBV7-2 to TRBJ2-1, with a tentative D call TRBD2 (7 bases). The germline V gene encodes CDR1 SGHTA and CDR2 FQGNSA. There are 15 residues in the CDR3. Trimming cost V 1 base and J 4 bases, with 11 bases left between them. The whole variable domain, filled in from reference TRBV7-2 and TRBJ2-1, reads GAGVSQSPSNKVTEKGKDVELRCDPISGHTALYWYRQSLGQGLEFLIYFQGNSAPDKSGLPSDRFSAERTGGSVSTLTIQRTQQEDSAVYLCASSLDGGPYNEQFFGPGTRLTVL.

As DNA, the CDR3 is TGCGCCAGCAGCTTACAGGGGGAAGGCGGCTACACCTTC. This sequence encodes CASSLQGEGGYTF. This sequence joins TRBV5-1 and TRBJ1-2, with 8 bases aligning to TRBD1. Trimming cost V 2 bases and J 8 bases; bases outside gene matches: 5. Germline V lookup: CDR1 SGHRS, CDR2 YFSETQ. This CDR3 region has 13 residues.

The J gene is TRBJ1-1, the V gene TRBV14; tentatively, D is TRBD1 (5 bases). The CDR3 has 12 residues. With 3 bases removed from V and 9 bases from J, the gap between germline ends came to 11 bases. Germline values: CDR1 SGHDN, CDR2 FVKESK. CDR3 in amino acids: CASSQQQVQAFF. DNA of the CDR3: TGTGCCAGCAGCCAGCAACAGGTTCAAGCTTTCTTT.

This clone was seen a single time. The V gene is TRBV3-1 (or the pseudogene TRBV3-2), the J gene TRBJ1-1, with 8 positions matching TRBD1. CDR3 length equals 13 residues. Per the germline V gene, CDR1 is LGHDT and CDR2 is YNNKEL (reference sequence). Trimming took 8 bases from V and 3 from J; bases not matched to a gene: 5. CDR3 sequence reads: CASGQGDYTEAFF. The CDR3 coding sequence is TGTGCCAGCGGACAGGGAGATTACACTGAAGCTTTCTTT.

The chain combines TRBV5-4 with TRBJ2-7; 7 bases agree with TRBD2. The V and J ends lost 0 bases and 2 bases, in that order; junction bases with no gene match: 11. Looked up from germline, CDR1 is SGHNT and CDR2 is YYREEE (reference sequence). This CDR3 contains 17 residues. The CDR3 DNA is TGTGCCAGCAGCTTGGACTTCTTCGGGACTACCCCCTACGAGCAGTACTTC. Its translation is CASSLDFFGTTPYEQYF.

The genes are TRBV29-1 and TRBJ1-1, with D uncertain. The CDR3 covers 13 residues. Germline V gene sequence: CDR1 SQVTM, CDR2 ANQGSEA. Trimming shortened V by 3 bases and J by 1 base, and 9 bases separated the two germline ends. In nucleotides, the CDR3 is TGCAGCGTTGATCGGAATTCGAACACTGAAGCTTTCTTT. Its protein is CSVDRNSNTEAFF. Combining the CDR3 with reference TRBV29-1 and TRBJ1-1 gives the whole variable domain SAVISQKPSRDICQRGTSLTIQCQVDSQVTMMFWYRQQPGQSLTLIATANQGSEATYESGFVIDKFPISRPNLTFSTLTVSNMSPEDSSIYLCSVDRNSNTEAFFGQGTRLTVV.

V usage is TRBV6-5 and J usage is TRBJ2-6, with D tentatively TRBD1 (6 bases). Germline CDR1 and CDR2: MNHEY and SVGAGI. The CDR3 is 16 residues long. The ends were cut back, 2 bases at V and 4 bases at J, with 12 bases in the middle. This CDR3 reads CASSYEGVWGANVLTF. The DNA for the CDR3 is TGTGCCAGCAGTTACGAGGGGGTGTGGGGGGCCAACGTCCTGACTTTC.

This clone was counted only a few times. J is TRBJ2-7 and V is TRBV7-6; weak D call: TRBD1 (5 bases). CDR1 SGHVS and CDR2 FNYEAQ come from the germline V gene. The length of the CDR3 is 16 residues. The V end lost 5 bases, the J end lost 3 bases, and 20 bases lay between the germline ends. The CDR3 DNA reads TGTGCCAGCAGCCCAGGGTCGGTAGGGTTGAGCTACGAGCAGTACTTC. This encodes CASSPGSVGLSYEQYF. The variable domain in full, with the rest retrieved from reference TRBV7-6 and TRBJ2-7, is GAGVSQSPRYKVTKRGQDVALRCDPISGHVSLYWYRQALGQGPEFLTYFNYEAQQDKSGLPNDRFSAERPEGSISTLTIQRTEQRDSAMYRCASSPGSVGLSYEQYFGPGTRLTVT.

The genes are TRBV7-9 and TRBJ1-4; D remains ambiguous. Germline V CDR1 and CDR2: SEHNR, FQNEAQ (reference sequence). Trimming took off 3 bases at V and 0 bases at J, with 8 bases between the two ends. There are 15 residues in the CDR3. The CDR3: CASSFGIPTNEKLFF. CDR3 coding DNA: TGTGCCAGCAGCTTCGGCATCCCAACTAATGAAAAACTGTTTTTT.

The chain uses TRBV19 and TRBJ2-2, with D tentatively TRBD2 (6 bases). This CDR3 is built from 18 residues. V lost 7 bases and J 0 bases, leaving 21 bases between the germline ends. Germline V gene lookup returns CDR1 LNHDA and CDR2 SQIVND (reference sequence). CDR3 in amino acids: CASTSSGSTLANTGELFF. CDR3 nucleotide sequence: TGTGCCAGTACCTCATCCGGGAGTACCCTGGCGAACACCGGGGAGCTGTTTTTT.

The V and J genes are TRBV3-1 (or the pseudogene TRBV3-2) and TRBJ2-3, with TRBD2 matching 11 bases. Losses at the gene ends were 5 bases for V and 3 bases for J; bases not matched to a gene: 4. CDR1 and CDR2 (germline): LGHDT, YNNKEL (reference sequence). There are 15 residues in the CDR3. CDR3 nucleotides: TGTGCCAGCAGCTTAGCGGGGGGGCCAACAGATACGCAGTATTTT. Encoded protein: CASSLAGGPTDTQYF.

The chain has TRBV3-1 (or the pseudogene TRBV3-2) and TRBJ1-3, with D uncertain. V was pared by 0 bases and J by 0 bases, with 6 bases between. CDR3 length: 15 residues. From germline, CDR1 is LGHDT and CDR2 YNNKEL (reference sequence). This chain's CDR3 is CASSQESVSGNTIYF. The CDR3 nucleotides read TGTGCCAGCAGCCAAGAAAGTGTCTCTGGAAACACCATATATTTT.

The chain recombines TRBV30 with TRBJ1-2, with D hard to call. The germline CDR1 and CDR2 sequences are GTSNPN and SVGIG (reference sequence). V lost 0 bases to trimming and J lost 5 bases, with 10 bases between them. This CDR3 region has 13 residues. CDR3 loop: CAWSVGRNYGYTF. For the CDR3, the DNA is TGTGCCTGGAGTGTAGGCAGGAATTATGGCTACACCTTC.

The genes are TRBV6-1 and TRBJ2-5; possibly TRBD2 for D (5 bases). The germline gives CDR1 MNHNS, CDR2 SASEGT. V dropped 4 bases and J dropped 2 bases, with 14 bases sitting between them. This CDR3 is 15 amino acids long. CDR3 in DNA: TGTGCCAGCAGTGCCCGGACGGGATATCAAGAGACCCAGTACTTC. As protein: CASSARTGYQETQYF.

The chain uses TRBV25-1 and TRBJ1-1; 7 bases line up with TRBD1. This CDR3 is built from 14 residues. CDR1 MGHDK and CDR2 SYGVNS come from the germline V gene. With V trimmed by 3 bases and J by 4 bases, 5 bases remained unmatched. The chain's CDR3 is CASSENRGPTEAFF. The CDR3 DNA follows: TGTGCCAGCAGTGAGAACAGGGGACCCACTGAAGCTTTCTTT.

The chain couples TRBV3-1 (or the pseudogene TRBV3-2) to TRBJ1-5, with D unclear. Germline loops: CDR1 LGHDT, CDR2 YNNKEL (reference sequence). The CDR3 length is 14 residues. The V end was cut by 4 bases, the J end by 0 bases, with 7 bases between. The CDR3 bases are TGTGCCAGCAGCCCTCAGGCTAGCAATCAGCCCCAGCATTTT. This encodes CASSPQASNQPQHF.

The chain has TRBV10-3 and TRBJ2-7; 12 bases are a match to TRBD1. The germline V gene has CDR1 ENHRY and CDR2 SYGVKD. The CDR3 has 15 residues. V gave up 4 bases and J gave up 3 bases; unmatched junction bases: 4. CDR3 residues: CAISGGDRGLYEQYF. DNA of the CDR3: TGTGCCATCAGTGGGGGGGACAGGGGGCTCTACGAGCAGTACTTC.

V is TRBV2 and J is TRBJ2-3, with TRBD1 as a possible D gene (5 bases). With 6 bases removed from V and 0 bases from J, the gap between germline ends came to 13 bases. Germline CDR1 and CDR2: SNHLY and FYNNEI. The CDR3 has 15 amino acids. CDR3 coding DNA: TGTGCCAGCAGGCCGCAGGGATTAAGCACAGATACGCAGTATTTT. This encodes CASRPQGLSTDTQYF.

The chain uses TRBV21-1 and TRBJ2-7; the table names TRBD2, a call not compared with the DNA. TRBV21-1 is recorded as a pseudogene. CDR3 length: 13 residues. CDR3 sequence reads: CASSKYSLNEQYF. CDR3 coding DNA: TGTGCCAGCAGCAAATACTCTCTTAACGAGCAGTACTTC.